The source of this T cell receptor (beta chain) is a study of beta chain features in type 1 diabetes. As for this clone: Its antigen is still unknown.

The CDR3 length is 14 residues. Germline V gives CDR1 LNHNV, CDR2 YYDKDF (reference sequence). Trimming took off 0 bases at V and 8 bases at J, with 10 bases between the two ends. Findings of the study overall: Overrepresentation of cells with high TCR expression could result from cDNA sequencing. All four CD4+ subsets of Type 1 diabetes patients contained TCRB CDR3s that were moderately but significantly shorter. Across patients, naive, central memory and Treg TCRB repertoires exhibited apparently greater similarity than was observed across healthy donors.

Expressed TCRB transcripts were sequenced because the entire RNA isolate underwent reverse transcription. The data were produced by immunoSEQ multiplex PCR, yet TCRdb's version contains in-frame clones alone and is incomplete. Here the sample spans 95,000 to 150,000 clones, about 17% being singletons. The chain links TRBV15 to TRBJ1-4, with D hard to call. The sequenced sample consisted of central memory CD4+ T cells from blood. This clonotype originated in a young man with type 1 diabetes. The CDR3 nucleotides are TGTGCCACCAGCAGAGATGTGGGAGAGGAAAAACTGTTTTTT. Translating it yields CATSRDVGEEKLFF. Using reference TRBV15 and TRBJ1-4 for the parts outside the CDR3, the full variable domain is DAMVIQNPRYQVTQFGKPVTLSCSQTLNHNVMYWYQQKSSQAPKLLFHYYDKDFNNEADTPDNFQSRRPNTSFCFLDIRSPGLGDTAMYLCATSRDVGEEKLFFGSGTQLSVL.